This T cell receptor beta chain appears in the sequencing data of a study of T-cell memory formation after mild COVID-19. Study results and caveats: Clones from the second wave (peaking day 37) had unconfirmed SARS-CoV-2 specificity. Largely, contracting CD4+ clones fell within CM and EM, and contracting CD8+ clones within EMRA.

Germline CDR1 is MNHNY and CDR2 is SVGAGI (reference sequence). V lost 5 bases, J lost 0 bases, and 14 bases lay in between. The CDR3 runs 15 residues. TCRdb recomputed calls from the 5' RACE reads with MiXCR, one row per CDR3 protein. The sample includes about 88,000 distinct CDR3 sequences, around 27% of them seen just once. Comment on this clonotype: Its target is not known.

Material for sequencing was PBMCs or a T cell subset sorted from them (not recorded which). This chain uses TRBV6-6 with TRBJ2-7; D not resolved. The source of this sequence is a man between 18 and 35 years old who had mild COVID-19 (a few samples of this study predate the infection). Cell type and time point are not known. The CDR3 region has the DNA TGTGCCAGCAGTGGCCCGAGGCCAGGCTCCTACGAGCAGTACGTC. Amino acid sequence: CASSGPRPGSYEQYV.